This T cell receptor (beta chain) stems from a study of CD8 T cells in Susac syndrome. The wider study: Treatment status at blood draw for the Susac syndrome patients was therapy-naive, corticosteroids, or intravenous immunoglobulin alone.

Random-hexamer reverse transcription was applied to roughly 0.5 to 1 ug RNA. Using its own MiXCR run on the immunoSEQ multiplex PCR reads, TCRdb lists one record per CDR3 protein. The data show approximately 190,000 distinct CDR3 sequences, 95% seen once. Only one count was recorded for this clonotype. CDR1 is MDHEN and CDR2 is SYDVKM in the germline V gene. Trimming cost V 1 base and J 4 bases, with 20 bases left between them. CDR3 length equals 17 residues. The clonotype was recovered from a human donor with Susac syndrome. The chain has TRBV28 and TRBJ2-7, with D unresolved. Sample: CD8+ T cells from PBMCs. The DNA for the CDR3 is TGTGCCAGCAGTTTATATCCCGGATCGACCAACCAGTACGAGCAGTACTTC. Amino acids: CASSLYPGSTNQYEQYF.